The 20 T cell receptor beta chains below were found in one sample sequenced in a study of blood T cell repertoires in COVID-19. Repertoires were generated with immunoSEQ multiplex PCR, while TCRdb's copy carries only in-frame clones and drops some. The sample shows under 150,000 clones, roughly 79% of them seen only once. The sequencing sample was made of peripheral blood. The receptors shown here come from a human donor in a cohort sampled during active COVID-19.

The J gene is TRBJ1-5, the V gene TRBV28; D remains ambiguous. Trimming left V 6 bases short and J 8 bases short, with 14 bases between. The CDR3 covers 13 residues. In germline, CDR1 is MDHEN, CDR2 SYDVKM. DNA for the CDR3: TGTGCCAGCAGGTGGAACGGGATGGAGCCCCAGCATTTT. Protein: CASRWNGMEPQHF.

The chain couples TRBV9 to TRBJ2-7; possibly TRBD2 for D (6 bases). The CDR3 runs 15 residues. Trimming took off 1 base at V and 6 bases at J, with 17 bases between the two ends. Germline loops: CDR1 SGDLS, CDR2 YYNGEE. Here the CDR3 DNA reads TGTGCCAGCAGCGTATACGGCCGACCGGAGGGCGAGCAGTACTTC. Protein sequence: CASSVYGRPEGEQYF.

The chain has TRBV27 and TRBJ2-1, with D possibly being TRBD1 (6 bases). The germline V and J ends were trimmed by 3 bases and 12 bases, with 9 bases remaining between them. The CDR3 spans 11 residues. Germline V gene sequence: CDR1 MNHEY, CDR2 SMNVEV (reference sequence). CDR3 amino acids: CASSFRGAQFF. The CDR3 DNA reads TGTGCCAGCAGTTTCAGGGGCGCGCAGTTCTTC.

The V call is TRBV11-2, the J call TRBJ1-2; 7 bases line up with TRBD1. CDR1 and CDR2 (germline): SGHAT, FQNNGV. The ends lost 5 bases at V and 3 bases at J; junction bases unmatched: 9. This CDR3 has 15 amino acids. The CDR3 DNA reads as TGTGCCAGCAGCCCCGAGGGGGCCCTCTACTATGGCTACACCTTC. This gives the protein CASSPEGALYYGYTF. The whole variable domain, filled in from reference TRBV11-2 and TRBJ1-2, reads EAGVAQSPRYKIIEKRQSVAFWCNPISGHATLYWYQQILGQGPKLLIQFQNNGVVDDSQLPKDRFSAERLKGVDSTLKIQPAKLEDSAVYLCASSPEGALYYGYTFGSGTRLTVV.

This clone was seen a single time. V usage is TRBV7-9 and J usage is TRBJ1-3, with 7 nucleotides matching TRBD1. Looked up from germline, CDR1 is SEHNR and CDR2 is FQNEAQ (reference sequence). With V trimmed by 4 bases and J by 0 bases, 6 bases remained unmatched. The CDR3 covers 16 residues. The CDR3 here is CASSSRTGRSGNTIYF. Written as DNA, the CDR3 is TGTGCCAGCAGCTCTCGGACAGGCCGCTCTGGAAACACCATATATTTT.

This sequence joins TRBV19 and TRBJ1-1; D ambiguous. Germline loops: CDR1 LNHDA, CDR2 SQIVND (reference sequence). The CDR3 totals 16 residues. With 3 bases removed from V and 1 base from J, the gap between germline ends came to 15 bases. As DNA, the CDR3 is TGTGCCAGTAGTATCTTGATCCCTGGGAGGAACACTGAAGCTTTCTTT. Protein sequence: CASSILIPGRNTEAFF.

This clone was detected a few times. This sequence joins TRBV20-1 and TRBJ1-4; D not resolved. This CDR3 has 11 residues. V lost 3 bases, J lost 10 bases, and 9 bases lay in between. Germline loops: CDR1 DFQATT, CDR2 SNEGSKA (reference sequence). The CDR3 DNA is TGCAGTGCTAGGCAGGTTGGAAAACTGTTTTTT. It is translated as CSARQVGKLFF.

The chain couples TRBV18 to TRBJ2-7; TRBD1 agrees at 7 bases. The germline V gene encodes CDR1 KGHSH and CDR2 LQKENI. The CDR3 is made up of 15 amino acids. V lost 3 bases to trimming and J lost 3 bases; unmatched junction nucleotides: 8. CDR3 nucleotides: TGTGCCAGCTCACCCGGACAGGACGGCAACTACGAGCAGTACTTC. Translation: CASSPGQDGNYEQYF. The full variable domain, with the rest looked up from reference TRBV18 and TRBJ2-7, is NAGVMQNPRHLVRRRGQEARLRCSPMKGHSHVYWYRQLPEEGLKFMVYLQKENIIDESGMPKERFSAEFPKEGPSILRIQQVVRGDSAAYFCASSPGQDGNYEQYFGPGTRLTVT.

The V gene is TRBV11-2, the J gene TRBJ1-5; 9 bases are a match to TRBD1. From germline, CDR1 is SGHAT and CDR2 FQNNGV. The CDR3 is 15 residues long. With 6 bases clipped from V and 5 bases from J, the junction kept 8 bases outside the gene matches. CDR3 sequence reads: CASSPGQGRDQPQHF. As DNA, the CDR3 is TGTGCCAGCAGTCCCGGACAGGGGCGCGATCAGCCCCAGCATTTT.

V usage is TRBV11-3 and J usage is TRBJ2-5, with 12 nucleotides matching TRBD1. CDR3 size: 15 residues. Germline V gene data show CDR1 as SGHNT and CDR2 as YENEEA. V lost 5 bases to trimming and J lost 4 bases; unmatched junction nucleotides: 5. The CDR3 DNA is TGTGCCAGCAGCCAACGGGACAGGGGGCGAGAGACCCAGTACTTC. Amino acid sequence: CASSQRDRGRETQYF.

This chain links TRBV5-1 with TRBJ2-5; 7 positions match TRBD1. The junction had 11 bases not matched to a gene; V was cut back by 4 bases and J by 5 bases. Germline-derived CDR1 and CDR2 are SGHRS and YFSETQ. The CDR3 has 15 residues. The CDR3 protein is CASSRDSLTGETQYF. The DNA of the CDR3 is TGCGCCAGCAGCCGGGACAGCCTCACAGGGGAGACCCAGTACTTC.

The genes are TRBV7-9 and TRBJ2-7; 10 bases agree with TRBD1. The V and J ends lost 5 bases and 6 bases, in that order; junction bases with no gene match: 4. Germline V gene sequence: CDR1 SEHNR, CDR2 FQNEAQ (reference sequence). The CDR3 has 13 amino acids. The CDR3, as DNA: TGTGCCAGCAGCCCCGGGACAGGGGTCGAGCAGTACTTC. This translates into CASSPGTGVEQYF. Filled out from reference TRBV7-9 and TRBJ2-7, the complete variable domain reads DTGVSQNPRHKITKRGQNVTFRCDPISEHNRLYWYRQTLGQGPEFLTYFQNEAQLEKSRLLSDRFSAERPKGSFSTLEIQRTEQGDSAMYLCASSPGTGVEQYFGPGTRLTVT.

The CDR3 DNA sequence: TGTGCCAGCAGTGACGACTACCGGGACAATGAGCAGTTCTTC. It encodes CASSDDYRDNEQFF. The gene calls are TRBV6-4 and TRBJ2-1, with D possibly matching TRBD2 (5 bases). CDR3 length equals 14 residues. CDR1 is MRHNA, CDR2 SNTAGT, per germline. V was shortened by 2 bases and J by 5 bases, with 10 bases between the two germline ends.

The chain is built from TRBV6-1 and TRBJ2-3, with D maybe TRBD2 (5 bases). V lost 1 base and J lost 5, with 13 bases in between. Germline assignment: CDR1 MNHNS and CDR2 SASEGT. This CDR3 contains 15 residues. The CDR3 DNA is TGTGCCAGCAGTGAAGGAAGGACGGGGATAGATACGCAGTATTTT. It codes for CASSEGRTGIDTQYF.

The rearrangement links TRBV28 to TRBJ2-7; TRBD1 might be the D (7 bases). V was shortened by 2 bases and J by 7 bases, with 15 bases between the two germline ends. The CDR3 covers 14 residues. CDR1 MDHEN and CDR2 SYDVKM come from the germline V gene. CDR3 amino acids: CASSLGQAGQEQYF. In DNA, the CDR3 is TGTGCCAGCAGTTTAGGACAGGCGGGGCAAGAGCAGTACTTC.

V gene TRBV15 combines with J gene TRBJ1-4, with TRBD1 as a possible D gene (5 bases). V lost 0 bases and J lost 8, with 16 bases in between. Germline CDR1 is LNHNV and CDR2 is YYDKDF (reference sequence). The CDR3 runs 16 residues. The CDR3 sequence is CATSRDLAGHREKLFF. Written as DNA, the CDR3 is TGTGCCACCAGCAGAGATCTGGCAGGGCACAGGGAAAAACTGTTTTTT.

The chain couples TRBV6-6 to TRBJ2-1; 7 bases map to TRBD2. The V segment lost 2 bases and the J segment 9 bases; nucleotides outside the gene matches: 4. This CDR3 spans 13 amino acids. CDR1 is MNHNY, CDR2 SVGAGI, per germline (reference sequence). This chain's CDR3 is CASSYGLDGEQFF. CDR3 sequence (DNA): TGTGCCAGCAGTTACGGACTAGATGGTGAGCAGTTCTTC.

V is TRBV7-6 and J is TRBJ2-1; 10 bases align to TRBD2. Germline values: CDR1 SGHVS, CDR2 FNYEAQ. V was pared by 5 bases and J by 6 bases, with 7 bases of the junction left unmatched. CDR3 length: 15 amino acids. The CDR3, as DNA: TGTGCCAGCAGCGCAGGGACTAGCGCTACCAATGAGCAGTTCTTC. Translating it yields CASSAGTSATNEQFF.

This clone was seen once. This chain uses TRBV6-5 with TRBJ2-3; 14 nucleotides line up with TRBD2. Germline V CDR1 and CDR2: MNHEY, SVGAGI. CDR3 length: 15 residues. The ends lost 6 bases at V and 6 bases at J; junction bases unmatched: 5. CDR3 nucleotides: TGTGCCAGCAGAGGGACTAGCGGGGGAACGGATACGCAGTATTTT. This translates into CASRGTSGGTDTQYF.

The chain employs TRBV6-5 and TRBJ2-3; D gene uncertain. The CDR3 totals 13 residues. V gave up 5 bases and J gave up 3 bases, with 9 bases separating them. Germline loops: CDR1 MNHEY, CDR2 SVGAGI. The CDR3 sequence: CASSKSRTDTQYF. DNA for the CDR3: TGTGCCAGCAGTAAGAGTCGTACAGATACGCAGTATTTT.